Included here is one T cell receptor (beta chain) sequence, with context. This clone's antigen is unknown. One base away there is no much larger clone; base qualities are not given. Deep TCRbeta sequencing was performed with the immunoSEQ platform. Under the source paper's analysis protocol: For further analysis, only productive rearrangements were exported from the immunoSEQ Analyzer. T cell phenotypes were assigned to bulk TCRbeta clonotypes by matching the clonotypes to single-cell RNA+TCR-seq clones with the same TCRbeta sequence. Tumor enrichment of a clone was calculated by dividing the clone's tumor frequency by the clone's PBMC frequency, both taken from bulk TCR sequencing. GLIPH was used to group TCRs into specificity groups, clusters of distinct TCRs likely recognizing common antigens via shared CDR3 motifs. The source is immuneACCESS, and TCRdb retained only in-frame sequences with V and J called. Part of the clones is not carried over; for the studies checked, unresolved V genes explain less than half of this, and the remainder is unexplained. The V and J calls and clone size are taken from that table; D and trimming were inferred from the DNA. The sample table holds approximately 47,000 clones, of which over 70% were seen once. Together, the top ten hold just over 4% of the sample.

This sample's time point label indicates: before anti-PD-1 therapy. For bulk TCRbeta sequencing, genomic DNA was extracted from tumor biopsies or peripheral blood, and input amounts ranged from 616 ng to 6,004 ng. Every patient was a poor candidate for surgical resection and had histologically proven advanced or metastatic basal or squamous cell carcinoma. Of the ten or so patients making up the basal cell carcinoma cohort, 8 underwent bulk tumor TCR sequencing. Sequences SGHRS (CDR1) and YFSETQ (CDR2) are obtained from the germline V gene. The CDR3 holds 16 amino acids from the cysteine to the phenylalanine. Solely the CDR3 DNA is kept, with 48 bases framed from the first base. Germline trimming amounts to 6 bases on V and 7 bases on J, with 13 as the count of junction bases outside the gene matches. These data originate in a study of T cells in tumors after PD-1 blockade (dated by TCRdb to about 2019). Context from the whole study: Prior checkpoint blockade, systemic immunosuppressant use, and recent radiotherapy or other anti-cancer therapy within 4 weeks were grounds for patient exclusion. Patients received pembrolizumab 200 mg every 3 weeks or cemiplimab 350 mg every 2 weeks. A subset of patients also received ongoing daily vismodegib 150 mg during anti-PD-1 treatment. On average, peripheral blood samples yielded roughly 39,000 unique clonotypes and 95,000 to 140,000 TCR templates (range roughly 24,000-280,000). Paired single-cell RNA and TCR sequencing was performed on site-matched tumors from BCC or SCC patients before and after anti-PD-1 therapy. Bulk TCR sequencing was performed on nine to eleven peripheral blood samples from about five patients to compare blood and tumor clonotypes. Clinical response was assessed using RECIST version 1.1. Results and caveats for the whole study, not just this receptor: The source of novel T cell clones was not identified, and lymphoid organs or rare unexpanded clones within the tumor or the tumor periphery could be included among the possible sources. Roughly 41% of tumor TCR clonotypes were detected in blood, and some novel exhausted tumor clones were observed in pre-treatment blood, which was taken as suggesting peripheral recruitment.

The sequencing used PBMCs, collected before anti-PD-1 treatment. The TCR sequence derives from a human donor with basal cell carcinoma. The V and J genes are TRBV5-1 and TRBJ1-2, and 12 junction bases match TRBD1. The DNA is as follows: TGCGCCAGCACTCTCTTAACGGGACAGGGGGCGCCTGGCTACACCTTC. It translates to CASTLLTGQGAPGYTF.